This T cell receptor (beta chain) was recovered during a study of regulatory T cells in long-lasting Graves disease. Points from the study as a whole: Patients with persistent disease shared some 2,500 public clonotypes, outpacing the approximately 920 shared by new patients.

The time point here: newly diagnosed GD, antithyroid drugs for less than 3 months. Making the TCR library involved RNA that had been extracted from PBMCs. Germline V CDR1 and CDR2: MNHNS, SASEGT. This CDR3 is 12 amino acids long. Trimming pared 7 bases from V and 0 bases from J, leaving 7 bases between. Building of the TCR beta libraries involved iRepertoire HTBI primers and Arm-PCR of CDR3 regions. TCRdb re-called the multiplex PCR reads with MiXCR, one entry per CDR3 protein. The sample holds fewer than 650,000 distinct CDR3 sequences, around 15% seen once. This clonotype was counted ten times or more. Antigen: not known. The same data also contributed to another study, on T cells in Graves' hyperthyroidism and ophthalmopathy.

The sequence came from a woman aged 25 to 39 with Graves disease. V gene TRBV6-1 combines with J gene TRBJ2-7; D gene unclear. The source was peripheral blood mononuclear cells (PBMCs), collected at new diagnosis, from a patient treated with antithyroid drugs. Here the CDR3 reads CASTGSSYEQYF. The CDR3 DNA is TGTGCCAGCACCGGAAGCTCCTACGAGCAGTACTTC.